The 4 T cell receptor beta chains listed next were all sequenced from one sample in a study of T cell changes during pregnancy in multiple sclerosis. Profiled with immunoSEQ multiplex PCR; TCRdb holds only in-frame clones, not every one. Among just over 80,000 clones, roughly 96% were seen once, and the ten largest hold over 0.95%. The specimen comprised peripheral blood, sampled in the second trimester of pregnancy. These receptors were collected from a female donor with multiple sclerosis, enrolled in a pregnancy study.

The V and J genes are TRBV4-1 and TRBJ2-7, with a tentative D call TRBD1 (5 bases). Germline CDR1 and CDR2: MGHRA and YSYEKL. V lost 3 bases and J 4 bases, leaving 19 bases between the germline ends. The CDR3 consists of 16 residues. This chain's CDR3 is CASSQGTQVETYEQYF. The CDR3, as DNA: TGCGCCAGCAGCCAGGGTACACAGGTCGAAACTTACGAGCAGTACTTC.

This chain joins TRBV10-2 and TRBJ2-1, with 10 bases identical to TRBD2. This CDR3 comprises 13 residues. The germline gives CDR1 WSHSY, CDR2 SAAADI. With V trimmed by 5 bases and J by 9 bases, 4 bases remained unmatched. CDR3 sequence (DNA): TGCGCCAGCAGTAGCGGGAGGGGCGGTGAGCAGTTCTTC. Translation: CASSSGRGGEQFF.

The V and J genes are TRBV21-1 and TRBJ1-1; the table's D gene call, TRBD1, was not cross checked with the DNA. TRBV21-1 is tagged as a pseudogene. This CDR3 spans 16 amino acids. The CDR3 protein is CASRRSRGRLNTEAFF. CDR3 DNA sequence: TGTGCCAGCAGGAGGTCCAGGGGGCGCTTGAACACTGAAGCTTTCTTT.

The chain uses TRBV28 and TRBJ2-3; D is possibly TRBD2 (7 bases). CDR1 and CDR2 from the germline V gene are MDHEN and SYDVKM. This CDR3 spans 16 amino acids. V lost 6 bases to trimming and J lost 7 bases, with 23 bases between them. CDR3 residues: CASRFQGTGGRNTQYF. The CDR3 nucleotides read TGTGCCAGCAGGTTTCAGGGGACGGGAGGAAGGAATACGCAGTATTTT.